The 21 T cell receptor beta chains in this list originate from one sample, sequenced in a study of T cell responses to AZD1222 COVID-19 vaccine. Generated by immunoSEQ multiplex PCR, the TCRdb table keeps only in-frame clones and is missing some. Seen here are around 66,000 clones, about 88% observed once, and the top ten hold 4% to 5.5%. This material consisted of peripheral blood, taken 28 days after the second dose of the MenACWY control vaccine. The receptors were sampled from an adult who received the MenACWY meningococcal vaccine as a control.

The chain couples TRBV3-1 (or the pseudogene TRBV3-2) to TRBJ2-7; D is perhaps TRBD1 (5 bases). Germline V gene lookup returns CDR1 LGHDT and CDR2 YNNKEL (reference sequence). CDR3 length equals 15 residues. Between the trimmed V and J ends, which lost 1 base and 0 bases, there was a span of 10 bases. CDR3 sequence reads: CASSQGLTASYEQYF. The CDR3 coding sequence is TGTGCCAGCAGCCAAGGACTGACAGCCTCCTACGAGCAGTACTTC.

V and J are TRBV7-2 and TRBJ1-5; D gene uncertain. This CDR3 comprises 13 residues. Germline V lookup: CDR1 SGHTA, CDR2 FQGNSA. V was shortened by 4 bases and J by 0 bases, with 4 bases between the two germline ends. The CDR3 protein is CASSSISNQPQHF. The DNA of the CDR3 is TGTGCCAGCAGCTCGATTAGCAATCAGCCCCAGCATTTT.

This clone was seen once. This sequence joins TRBV10-3 and TRBJ1-5; 8 positions agree with TRBD1. Looked up from germline, CDR1 is ENHRY and CDR2 is SYGVKD. The CDR3 runs 14 residues. V was pared by 8 bases and J by 6 bases, with 9 bases of the junction left unmatched. For the CDR3, the DNA is TGTGCCATCTCCCCTGGACAGGGTTCTCAGCCCCAGCATTTT. This encodes CAISPGQGSQPQHF.

The count of this clone is one. The V and J genes are TRBV2 and TRBJ2-1, with D possibly matching TRBD1 (8 bases). The germline CDR1 and CDR2 sequences are SNHLY and FYNNEI. V was clipped by 7 bases and J by 10 bases, with 20 bases between them. The CDR3 extends over 14 amino acids. The CDR3, as DNA: TGTGCCAGCATCGAGACAGGGGCCGGGAGGGAGCAGTTCTTC. This codes for CASIETGAGREQFF.

The table lists this clone with a count of one. The gene calls are TRBV3-1 (or the pseudogene TRBV3-2) and TRBJ2-3; D might be TRBD1 (5 bases). The V end was cut by 1 base, the J end by 8 bases, with 22 bases between. The CDR3 loop spans 17 amino acids. The V gene's germline CDR1 is LGHDT and CDR2 YNNKEL (reference sequence). The CDR3 protein is CASSQGRMQGTTGTQYF. DNA for the CDR3: TGTGCCAGCAGCCAAGGAAGGATGCAGGGAACCACGGGTACGCAGTATTTT.

V and J are TRBV6-5 and TRBJ1-1; tentatively, D is TRBD1 (6 bases). Germline loops: CDR1 MNHEY, CDR2 SVGAGI. The V gene lost 6 bases and the J gene lost 4 bases, with 18 bases spanning the gap. The CDR3 covers 15 residues. The CDR3 is CASRSGGSSPTEAFF. The CDR3 DNA sequence: TGTGCCAGCAGGAGTGGGGGCTCAAGTCCCACTGAAGCTTTCTTT.

V usage is TRBV28 and J usage is TRBJ1-2, with D possibly being TRBD1 (6 bases). Germline lookup yields CDR1 MDHEN and CDR2 SYDVKM. The CDR3 is 14 amino acids. V was cut by 6 bases and J by 0 bases, with 11 bases left in between. CDR3 sequence reads: CASRKQGPNYGYTF. Written as DNA, the CDR3 is TGTGCCAGCAGAAAACAGGGTCCTAACTATGGCTACACCTTC.

The V gene is TRBV11-3, the J gene TRBJ2-7, with D possibly being TRBD1 or TRBD2 (5 bases each). The V gene lost 5 bases and the J gene lost 5 bases, with 19 bases spanning the gap. The CDR3 has 15 amino acids. Germline CDR1 and CDR2: SGHNT and YENEEA. The CDR3 region is CASSPSPGQGHEQYF. The CDR3 DNA reads as TGTGCCAGCAGCCCATCCCCGGGGCAGGGACACGAGCAGTACTTC. The full variable domain, completed using reference TRBV11-3 and TRBJ2-7, is EAGVVQSPRYKIIEKKQPVAFWCNPISGHNTLYWYLQNLGQGPELLIRYENEEAVDDSQLPKDRFSAERLKGVDSTLKIQPAELGDSAVYLCASSPSPGQGHEQYFGPGTRLTVT.

CDR3: CASSLDTHTEAFF. The CDR3 DNA is TGTGCCAGCAGCCTAGACACTCACACTGAAGCTTTCTTT. The chain employs TRBV5-4 and TRBJ1-1; D not resolved. The CDR3 totals 13 residues. Trimming removed 4 bases from V and 3 bases from J, with 10 bases in between. CDR1 is SGHNT, CDR2 YYREEE, per germline (reference sequence).

CDR3 sequence reads: CASSAEAGGPPGELFF. The CDR3 coding sequence is TGTGCCAGCAGTGCCGAAGCGGGAGGCCCCCCCGGGGAGCTGTTTTTT. The chain is built from TRBV2 and TRBJ2-2; the match to TRBD2 covers 9 bases. The CDR3 has 16 residues. With V trimmed by 4 bases and J by 6 bases, 9 bases remained unmatched. CDR1 is SNHLY and CDR2 is FYNNEI in the germline V gene.

This chain uses TRBV5-1 with TRBJ2-1, with a possible D match to TRBD2 (5 bases). V dropped 0 bases and J dropped 4 bases, with 11 bases sitting between them. CDR3 size: 15 residues. Per germline, CDR1 SGHRS and CDR2 YFSETQ. CDR3: CASSLVIGEYNEQFF. DNA of the CDR3: TGCGCCAGCAGCTTGGTGATCGGGGAATACAATGAGCAGTTCTTC.

The V call is TRBV9, the J call TRBJ1-1; D ambiguous. The CDR3 covers 14 residues. V was pared by 0 bases and J by 4 bases, with 10 bases between. CDR1 and CDR2 (germline): SGDLS, YYNGEE. The CDR3 region has the DNA TGTGCCAGCAGCGTAGTCGACGGGAGCACTGAAGCTTTCTTT. Amino acids: CASSVVDGSTEAFF.

The chain couples TRBV10-3 to TRBJ2-6; 9 nucleotides line up with TRBD1. Germline V CDR1 and CDR2: ENHRY, SYGVKD. V lost 2 bases and J lost 7; bases outside the gene matches: 6. This CDR3 is built from 16 residues. The CDR3 region is CAISELRTGEANVLTF. The CDR3 DNA reads as TGTGCCATCAGTGAGCTAAGGACAGGGGAAGCCAACGTCCTGACTTTC.

Concerning this clone itself: Different DNA sequences within this sample yield the same CDR3. V and J are TRBV5-1 and TRBJ1-4; D is unclear. In germline, CDR1 is SGHRS, CDR2 YFSETQ. The CDR3 runs 14 residues. Trimming stripped 1 base from V and 5 bases from J, with 9 bases between. The CDR3 DNA sequence: TGCGCCAGCAGCTTGCCGGGCAGGAATGAAAAACTGTTTTTT. Translating it yields CASSLPGRNEKLFF.

This clone was seen a few times. The J gene is TRBJ1-2, the V gene TRBV7-2; D perhaps matches TRBD1 (6 bases). The CDR3 length is 15 residues. Trimming removed 1 base from V and 0 bases from J, with 9 bases in between. Germline CDR1 SGHTA, CDR2 FQGNSA. Written as DNA, the CDR3 is TGTGCCAGCAGCTTAGTTGGGGGCTCTAACTATGGCTACACCTTC. It is translated as CASSLVGGSNYGYTF.

Of note for this clone: One end of the junction fails to match germline, which may point to a read error. The gene calls are TRBV7-2 and TRBJ2-4, with unresolved D. From germline, CDR1 is SGHTA and CDR2 FQGNSA. The length of the CDR3 is 15 residues. The chain's CDR3 is CASSPSVEAQNIQYF. The CDR3 DNA follows: TGTGCCAGCAGCCCATCTGTTGAAGCCCAAAACATTCAGTACTTC. Full variable domain (remainder filled in from reference TRBV7-2 and TRBJ2-4): GAGVSQSPSNKVTEKGKDVELRCDPISGHTALYWYRQSLGQGLEFLIYFQGNSAPDKSGLPSDRFSAERTGGSVSTLTIQRTQQEDSAVYLCASSPSVEAQNIQYFGAGTRLSVL.

The rearrangement links TRBV12-3 or TRBV12-4 to TRBJ1-1; D is uncertain. V was pared by 3 bases and J by 8 bases, with 10 bases between. The length of the CDR3 is 12 residues. For the CDR3, the DNA is TGTGCCAGCAGTTTTATCGGGCGGGAAGCTTTCTTT. Residues: CASSFIGREAFF.

The chain couples TRBV7-2 to TRBJ2-7, with 7 bases matching TRBD2. Germline V gene data show CDR1 as SGHTA and CDR2 as FQGNSA. This CDR3 is built from 16 residues. V shed 2 bases and J 7 bases; nucleotides not matched to a gene: 14. The CDR3, as DNA: TGTGCCAGCAGCTTAACGGGAGGCCTAGCCGAAGTGGAGCAGTACTTC. It is translated as CASSLTGGLAEVEQYF.

About this clone: A junction end diverges from the germline sequence, so it may reflect a read error. The genes are TRBV5-1 and TRBJ1-1; the D gene is possibly TRBD1 (6 bases). Germline V gives CDR1 SGHRS, CDR2 YFSETQ. The CDR3 contains 13 residues. This CDR3 reads CASSAAGDTEAFF. DNA of the CDR3: TGCGCCAGCAGCGCCGCAGGGGACACGGAAGCTTTCTTT.

The chain employs TRBV7-9 and TRBJ2-5, with TRBD1 matching 8 bases. The length of the CDR3 is 16 residues. V lost 4 bases, J lost 5 bases, and 12 bases stayed unmatched. CDR1 is SEHNR and CDR2 is FQNEAQ in the germline V gene (reference sequence). The CDR3 loop is CASSWAGGWSGETQYF. The CDR3 DNA follows: TGTGCCAGCAGCTGGGCAGGGGGCTGGTCCGGGGAGACCCAGTACTTC.

The sample holds a few counts of this clone. The same CDR3 is also encoded by other DNA sequences in this sample. The gene calls are TRBV7-2 and TRBJ2-1; perhaps D is TRBD1 or TRBD2 (5 bases each). CDR1 SGHTA and CDR2 FQGNSA come from the germline V gene. The CDR3 is made up of 15 amino acids. V was clipped by 1 base and J by 1 base, with 8 bases between them. CDR3 in amino acids: CASSLEGRSYNEQFF. The CDR3 coding sequence is TGTGCCAGCAGCTTAGAGGGACGGTCCTACAATGAGCAGTTCTTC.